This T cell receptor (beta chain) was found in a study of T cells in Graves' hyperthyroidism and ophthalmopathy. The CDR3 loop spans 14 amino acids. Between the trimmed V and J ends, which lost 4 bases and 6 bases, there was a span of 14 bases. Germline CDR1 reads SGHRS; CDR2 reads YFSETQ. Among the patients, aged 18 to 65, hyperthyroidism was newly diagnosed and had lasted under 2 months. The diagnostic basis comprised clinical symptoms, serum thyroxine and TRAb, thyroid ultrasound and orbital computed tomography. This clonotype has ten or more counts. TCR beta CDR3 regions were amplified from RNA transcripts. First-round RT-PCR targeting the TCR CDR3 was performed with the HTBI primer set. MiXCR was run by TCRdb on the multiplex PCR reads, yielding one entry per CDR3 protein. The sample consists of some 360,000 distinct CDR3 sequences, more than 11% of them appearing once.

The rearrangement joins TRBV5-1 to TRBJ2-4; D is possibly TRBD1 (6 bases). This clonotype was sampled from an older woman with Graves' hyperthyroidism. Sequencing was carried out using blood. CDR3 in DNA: TGCGCCAGCAGCCAAGGGGGTCGGATAAACATTCAGTACTTC. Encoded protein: CASSQGGRINIQYF.